This T cell receptor (beta chain) emerged from a study of cytomegalovirus exposure and HLA in healthy donors. About this clone: The antigen remains undetermined.

Some clones are missing from TCRdb's copy, which holds only in-frame ones; the method was immunoSEQ multiplex PCR. The repertoire has approximately 210,000 clones, about 91% of them found once; the top ten carry around 3%. The germline CDR1 and CDR2 sequences are MNHNS and SASEGT. With V trimmed by 2 bases and J by 2 bases, 12 bases remained unmatched. The CDR3 length is 18 residues. Study-level findings and limits: First-cohort TCR clusters tended to co-occur in the approximately 120 validation repertoires, a later analysis found.

The rearrangement links TRBV6-1 to TRBJ2-5; 9 bases align to TRBD2. The sequenced sample consisted of PBMCs. The sequence was obtained from a woman younger than 30 in good health and CMV-seronegative. The CDR3 here is CASSEWREGPGLQETQYF. The CDR3 DNA reads TGTGCCAGCAGTGAATGGCGGGAGGGCCCGGGCCTACAAGAGACCCAGTACTTC.